Listed below are T cell receptor beta chains from one sample, sequenced in a study of cytomegalovirus exposure and HLA in healthy donors. Repertoires were generated with immunoSEQ multiplex PCR, while TCRdb's copy carries only in-frame clones and drops some. The table lists around 400,000 clones, roughly 90% of them singletons. Source material: PBMCs. The source of these receptors is a woman in her late teens or twenties in good health and CMV-seronegative. Both conserved end residues are part of each CDR3. A D gene is named only where the DNA matches it firmly. The listing skips clone size in some rows; elsewhere it reads once, few, many or a size class.

v_gene: TRBV6-5
j_gene: TRBJ1-2
d_gene: NA
abundance: NA
CDR3nt: TGTGCCAGCAGTCCGACGGGGGACTATGGCTACACCTTC
CDR3aa: CASSPTGDYGYTF

v_gene: TRBV6-5
j_gene: TRBJ2-7
d_gene: TRBD2
abundance: NA
CDR3nt: TGTGCCAGCAGTTACAGGCGGGAGAGGGAGCAGTACTTC
CDR3aa: CASSYRREREQYF

v_gene: TRBV18
j_gene: TRBJ1-1
d_gene: NA
abundance: NA
CDR3nt: TGTGCCAGCTCACCCTTACAGGGAAACACTGAAGCTTTCTTT
CDR3aa: CASSPLQGNTEAFF

v_gene: TRBV28
j_gene: TRBJ1-2
d_gene: NA
abundance: NA
CDR3nt: TGTGCCAGCAGTGCACAGGGATACGGCTACACCTTC
CDR3aa: CASSAQGYGYTF

v_gene: TRBV5-1
j_gene: TRBJ2-7
d_gene: NA
abundance: NA
CDR3nt: TGCGCCAGCAGCTTGTTTTTGTCGAGCGGTTCGACATACGAGCAGTACTTC
CDR3aa: CASSLFLSSGSTYEQYF

v_gene: TRBV4-1
j_gene: TRBJ2-1
d_gene: TRBD1
abundance: NA
CDR3nt: TGCGCCAGCAGCCAAGACCAGGGGGAACCCTACAATGAGCAGTTCTTC
CDR3aa: CASSQDQGEPYNEQFF

v_gene: TRBV6-5
j_gene: TRBJ2-6
d_gene: NA
abundance: NA
CDR3nt: TGTGCCAGCAGTTACTCGATAGCCTCTGGGGCCAACGTCCTGACTTTC
CDR3aa: CASSYSIASGANVLTF

v_gene: TRBV9
j_gene: TRBJ1-2
d_gene: TRBD1
abundance: NA
CDR3nt: TGTGCCAGCAGCGTAGGACAGGGGGGCTACACCTTC
CDR3aa: CASSVGQGGYTF

v_gene: TRBV7-3
j_gene: TRBJ2-1
d_gene: NA
abundance: once
CDR3nt: TGTGCCAGCAGCTTAAGGGGCGGATCCTCGGGTTACAATGAGCAGTTCTTC
CDR3aa: CASSLRGGSSGYNEQFF

v_gene: TRBV7-8
j_gene: TRBJ1-1
d_gene: TRBD1
abundance: NA
CDR3nt: TGTGCCAGCAGCACGGACAGGGAGAAATCGAACACTGAAGCTTTCTTT
CDR3aa: CASSTDREKSNTEAFF

v_gene: TRBV5-6
j_gene: TRBJ2-5
d_gene: NA
abundance: NA
CDR3nt: TGTGCCAGCAGCTTGAAACAGTACCAAGAGACCCAGTACTTC
CDR3aa: CASSLKQYQETQYF

v_gene: TRBV5-1
j_gene: TRBJ1-2
d_gene: NA
abundance: NA
CDR3nt: TGCGCCAGCAGCTTGGCAGGGAACTATGGCTACACCTTC
CDR3aa: CASSLAGNYGYTF

v_gene: TRBV7-9
j_gene: TRBJ1-4
d_gene: NA
abundance: NA
CDR3nt: TGTGCCAGCAGCCCCGGGTCAGGGGATACTAATGAAAAACTGTTTTTT
CDR3aa: CASSPGSGDTNEKLFF

v_gene: TRBV30
j_gene: TRBJ2-2
d_gene: NA
abundance: NA
CDR3nt: TGTGCCTGGCAGCGCGAGTCGGCCGGGGAGCTGTTTTTT
CDR3aa: CAWQRESAGELFF

v_gene: TRBV28
j_gene: TRBJ1-3
d_gene: TRBD1
abundance: NA
CDR3nt: TGTGCCAGCAGTTTTAAGGACAGGGTTGGTACCATATATTTT
CDR3aa: CASSFKDRVGTIYF

v_gene: TRBV6-1
j_gene: TRBJ1-2
d_gene: NA
abundance: NA
CDR3nt: TGTGCCAGCAGGAGGGTCTATGGCTACACCTTC
CDR3aa: CASRRVYGYTF

v_gene: TRBV5-4
j_gene: TRBJ1-2
d_gene: NA
abundance: NA
CDR3nt: TGTGCCAGCAGCCGCCCGGGGGATGTATCTAACTATGGCTACACCTTC
CDR3aa: CASSRPGDVSNYGYTF

v_gene: TRBV5-6
j_gene: TRBJ1-4
d_gene: TRBD1
abundance: NA
CDR3nt: TGTGCCAGCAGCCCAACGGGACAGACGGGTGAAAAACTGTTTTTT
CDR3aa: CASSPTGQTGEKLFF

v_gene: TRBV6-1
j_gene: TRBJ1-2
d_gene: NA
abundance: NA
CDR3nt: TGTGCCAGCAGTGAAGATATGTCAGGGTTCTATGGCTACACCTTC
CDR3aa: CASSEDMSGFYGYTF

v_gene: TRBV4-1
j_gene: TRBJ1-2
d_gene: TRBD1
abundance: NA
CDR3nt: TGCGCCAGCAGCCAAGGACAGGGAATGGGATATGGCTACACCTTC
CDR3aa: CASSQGQGMGYGYTF

v_gene: TRBV5-1
j_gene: TRBJ1-1
d_gene: NA
abundance: once
CDR3nt: TGCGCCAGCAGCTTGACTCCGGGTGTTGAAGCTTTCTTT
CDR3aa: CASSLTPGVEAFF

v_gene: TRBV28
j_gene: TRBJ2-5
d_gene: NA
abundance: NA
CDR3nt: TGTGCCAGCAGCCTCACCCGGGGTCAGAGCCCGACCCAGTACTTC
CDR3aa: CASSLTRGQSPTQYF

v_gene: TRBV5-4
j_gene: TRBJ2-1
d_gene: NA
abundance: once
CDR3nt: TGTGCCAGCAGCTCCGTCCAGGTCGGCTCCTACAATGAGCAGTTCTTC
CDR3aa: CASSSVQVGSYNEQFF

v_gene: TRBV30
j_gene: TRBJ2-7
d_gene: NA
abundance: NA
CDR3nt: TGTGCCTGGAGTTTCCACAGGGATACCGAGCAGTACTTC
CDR3aa: CAWSFHRDTEQYF

v_gene: TRBV28
j_gene: TRBJ1-2
d_gene: NA
abundance: few
CDR3nt: TGTGCCAGCGCGTCCGGGGCTAACTATGGCTACACCTTC
CDR3aa: CASASGANYGYTF

v_gene: TRBV28
j_gene: TRBJ2-7
d_gene: TRBD2
abundance: NA
CDR3nt: TGTGCCAGCAGTCCGCCGACTAGCGGGAGATCCTTC
CDR3aa: CASSPPTSGRSF

v_gene: TRBV28
j_gene: TRBJ2-5
d_gene: NA
abundance: NA
CDR3nt: TGTGCCAGCAGTTTATCGGGGGGCCCTGACCAAGAGACCCAGTACTTC
CDR3aa: CASSLSGGPDQETQYF

v_gene: TRBV4-2
j_gene: TRBJ2-7
d_gene: NA
abundance: NA
CDR3nt: TGTGCCAGCAGCCCCGCCTCGGAGACCAACACCTACGAGCAGTACTTC
CDR3aa: CASSPASETNTYEQYF

v_gene: TRBV5-8
j_gene: TRBJ2-7
d_gene: TRBD2
abundance: NA
CDR3nt: TGTGCCAGCAAATTAGCGGGAGGGGCCTACGAGCAGTACTTC
CDR3aa: CASKLAGGAYEQYF

v_gene: TRBV2
j_gene: TRBJ2-5
d_gene: TRBD1
abundance: NA
CDR3nt: TGTGCCAGACAGGGGTGGGGAGAGACCCAGTACTTC
CDR3aa: CARQGWGETQYF

v_gene: TRBV15
j_gene: TRBJ2-7
d_gene: NA
abundance: NA
CDR3nt: TGTGCCACCAGCAGAGAATTGGCTAGCGCCACCTACGAGCAGTACTTC
CDR3aa: CATSRELASATYEQYF

v_gene: TRBV19
j_gene: TRBJ1-1
d_gene: TRBD1
abundance: NA
CDR3nt: TGTGCCAGTACCCTGAGGGGACAGAAGAACACTGAAGCTTTCTTT
CDR3aa: CASTLRGQKNTEAFF

v_gene: TRBV23-1
j_gene: TRBJ1-1
d_gene: NA
abundance: NA
CDR3nt: TGCGCCAGCAGTCAATCCAGAAGCACTGAAGCTTTCTTT
CDR3aa: CASSQSRSTEAFF

v_gene: TRBV18
j_gene: TRBJ2-1
d_gene: NA
abundance: NA
CDR3nt: TGTGCCAGCTCACCTCTAGACGAGTTAGTCCACAATGAGCAGTTCTTC
CDR3aa: CASSPLDELVHNEQFF

v_gene: TRBV6-1
j_gene: TRBJ1-2
d_gene: NA
abundance: once
CDR3nt: TGTGCCAGTGGGGGGGCAGTCAAGGCTAACTATGGCTACACCTTC
CDR3aa: CASGGAVKANYGYTF

v_gene: TRBV2
j_gene: TRBJ1-2
d_gene: NA
abundance: NA
CDR3nt: TGTGCCAGCAGTGACTCCGCGGGCCTAATTAACTATGGCTACACCTTC
CDR3aa: CASSDSAGLINYGYTF

v_gene: TRBV6-6
j_gene: TRBJ2-5
d_gene: TRBD1
abundance: NA
CDR3nt: TGTGCCAGCACCAACAGGGGAGATTGGGAGACCCAGTACTTC
CDR3aa: CASTNRGDWETQYF

v_gene: TRBV25-1
j_gene: TRBJ2-2
d_gene: NA
abundance: NA
CDR3nt: TGTGCCAGCAGAGAAACAGCAGCCGGGGAGCTGTTTTTT
CDR3aa: CASRETAAGELFF

v_gene: TRBV25-1
j_gene: TRBJ2-2
d_gene: TRBD1
abundance: NA
CDR3nt: TGTGCCAGCAGCTCGGACAGGGAGTACACCGGGGAGCTGTTTTTT
CDR3aa: CASSSDREYTGELFF

v_gene: TRBV29-1
j_gene: TRBJ2-5
d_gene: TRBD1
abundance: NA
CDR3nt: TGCAGCGAACAGGGGCCCCAAGAGACCCAGTACTTC
CDR3aa: CSEQGPQETQYF

v_gene: TRBV30
j_gene: TRBJ2-7
d_gene: NA
abundance: NA
CDR3nt: TGTGCCTGGAGTGAGGTACGAGGCGGCGAGCAGTACTTC
CDR3aa: CAWSEVRGGEQYF

v_gene: TRBV4-1
j_gene: TRBJ2-7
d_gene: NA
abundance: NA
CDR3nt: TGCGCCAGCAGCCAGATCAAGGGCCGCAGGGGAAACGAGCAGTACTTC
CDR3aa: CASSQIKGRRGNEQYF

v_gene: TRBV29-1
j_gene: TRBJ1-2
d_gene: NA
abundance: NA
CDR3nt: TGCAGCGTCCCCGGGGACTACTATGGCTACACCTTC
CDR3aa: CSVPGDYYGYTF

v_gene: TRBV5-1
j_gene: TRBJ2-1
d_gene: TRBD2
abundance: NA
CDR3nt: TGCGCCAGCAGCTTGCAACCGGGACTAGCGGGAAGAGGGCGGAAGGACAATGAGCAGTTCTTC
CDR3aa: CASSLQPGLAGRGRKDNEQFF

v_gene: TRBV5-1
j_gene: TRBJ2-5
d_gene: NA
abundance: NA
CDR3nt: TGCGCCAGCAGAATTGGACTCGGGGGTCAGGAGACCCAGTACTTC
CDR3aa: CASRIGLGGQETQYF

v_gene: TRBV7-9
j_gene: TRBJ2-7
d_gene: TRBD2
abundance: NA
CDR3nt: TGTGCCAGCAGCGCCAGGACTAGCGGGGAGTCGCAGTACTTC
CDR3aa: CASSARTSGESQYF

v_gene: TRBV27
j_gene: TRBJ2-1
d_gene: TRBD2
abundance: NA
CDR3nt: TGTGCCAGCCTCAAACCGGGACTACCAATGAATGAGCAGTTCTTC
CDR3aa: CASLKPGLPMNEQFF

v_gene: TRBV28
j_gene: TRBJ2-6
d_gene: NA
abundance: NA
CDR3nt: TGTGCCAGCAGTTTAATTCCGGGTGGGGCCAACGTCCTGACTTTC
CDR3aa: CASSLIPGGANVLTF

v_gene: TRBV28
j_gene: TRBJ2-7
d_gene: NA
abundance: NA
CDR3nt: TGTGCCAGCAGTCTAAGGACTCCTTACGAGCAGTACTTC
CDR3aa: CASSLRTPYEQYF

v_gene: TRBV4-1
j_gene: TRBJ2-7
d_gene: TRBD2
abundance: NA
CDR3nt: TGCGCCAGCAGCCAACACGGACTAGCGGCGGGGGAGCAGTACTTC
CDR3aa: CASSQHGLAAGEQYF

v_gene: TRBV19
j_gene: TRBJ1-5
d_gene: NA
abundance: NA
CDR3nt: TGTGCCAGTAGTATAGGGCAGGGGAATCAGCCCCAGCATTTT
CDR3aa: CASSIGQGNQPQHF

v_gene: TRBV5-4
j_gene: TRBJ2-7
d_gene: TRBD1
abundance: NA
CDR3nt: TGTGCCAGCAGCGGACAGGGGGCCGTGAACGAGCAGTACTTC
CDR3aa: CASSGQGAVNEQYF

v_gene: TRBV4-2
j_gene: TRBJ2-7
d_gene: TRBD2
abundance: NA
CDR3nt: TGTGCCAGCAGCCTTTGGACTAGCGGGGGAGTCGAGCAGTACTTC
CDR3aa: CASSLWTSGGVEQYF

v_gene: TRBV21-1
j_gene: TRBJ2-7
d_gene: NA
abundance: NA
CDR3nt: TGTGCCAGCAGCAAAACCGGGACTCAAGACTACGAGCAGTACTTC
CDR3aa: CASSKTGTQDYEQYF